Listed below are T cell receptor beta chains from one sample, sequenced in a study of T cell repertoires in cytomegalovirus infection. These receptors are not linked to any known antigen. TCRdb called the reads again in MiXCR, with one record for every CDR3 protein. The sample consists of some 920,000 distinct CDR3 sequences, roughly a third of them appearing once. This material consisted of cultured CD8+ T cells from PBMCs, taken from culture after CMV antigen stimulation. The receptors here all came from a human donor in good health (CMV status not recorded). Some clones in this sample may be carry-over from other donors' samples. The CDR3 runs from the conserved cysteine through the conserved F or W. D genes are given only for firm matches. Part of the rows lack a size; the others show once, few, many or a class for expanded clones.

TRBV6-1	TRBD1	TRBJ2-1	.	TGTGCCAGCAGGGTCGAGCAGGGGGTCTACAATGAGCAGTTCTTC	CASRVEQGVYNEQFF
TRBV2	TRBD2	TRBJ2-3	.	TGTGCCAGCAGTGACCTAGCGGGGGGCATAGATACGCAGTATTTT	CASSDLAGGIDTQYF
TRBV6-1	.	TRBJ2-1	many	TGTGCCAGCAGTGAAGGGTACAACGGGCAGTTCTTC	CASSEGYNGQFF
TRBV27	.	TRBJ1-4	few	TGTGCCAGCAGTTTATGGGGGTCCGGCATTACTAATGAAAAACTGTTTTTT	CASSLWGSGITNEKLFF
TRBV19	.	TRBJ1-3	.	TGTGCCAGTAGTATTGAGGGTGGAAACACCATATATTTT	CASSIEGGNTIYF
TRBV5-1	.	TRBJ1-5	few	TGCGCCAGCAGCTTGTTTGCAGGAGATCAGCCCCAGCATTTT	CASSLFAGDQPQHF
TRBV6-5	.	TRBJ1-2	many	TGTGCCAGCAGTTACGCTCCGGGGGGTGGCTACACCTTC	CASSYAPGGGYTF
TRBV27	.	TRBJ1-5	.	TGTGCCAGCAGTTTAACAGGGATTCGGCGCAATCAGCCCCAGCATTTT	CASSLTGIRRNQPQHF
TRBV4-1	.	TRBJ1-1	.	TGCGCCAGCAGCCAACCAGGGTCTCCCGAAGCTTTCTTT	CASSQPGSPEAFF
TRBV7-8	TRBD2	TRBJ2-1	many	TGTGCCAGCAGCCACGGACTAGCGGGAGACAATGAGCAGTTCTTC	CASSHGLAGDNEQFF
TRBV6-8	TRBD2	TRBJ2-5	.	TGTGTCAGCAGGCCCACTAGCGGGGTAATTGAGACCCAGTACTTC	CVSRPTSGVIETQYF
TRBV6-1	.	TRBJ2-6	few	TGTGCCATCTCTGACGACTCTGGGGCCAACGTCCTGACTTTC	CAISDDSGANVLTF
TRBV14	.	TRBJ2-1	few	TGTGCCAGCAGCCAAGATATCTGGACTCAATACAATGAGCAGTTCTTC	CASSQDIWTQYNEQFF
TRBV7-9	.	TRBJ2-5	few	TGTGCCAGCAGCTACCTTGGTGGGCGAGCAGAGACCCAGTACTTC	CASSYLGGRAETQYF
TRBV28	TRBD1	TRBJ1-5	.	TGTGCCAGCAGTTCCGGGACAGGTACGCGGGAGTACCAGCATTTT	CASSSGTGTREYQHF
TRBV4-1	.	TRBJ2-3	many	TGCGCCAGCAGCCAAGAGCCGCACGTCGGGGGTACAGATACGCAGTATTTT	CASSQEPHVGGTDTQYF
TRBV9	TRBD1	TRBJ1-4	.	TGTGCCAGCAGCGTGGCCGACAGGGTGAGCGAAAAACTGTTTTTT	CASSVADRVSEKLFF
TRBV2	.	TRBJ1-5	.	TGTGCCAGCAGTGCGACAGTTCAGCCCCAGCATTTT	CASSATVQPQHF
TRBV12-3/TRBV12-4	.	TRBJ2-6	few	TGTGCCAGCAGTTGGCGCAAGGACTACCTTCGGGGTGCCAACGTCCTGACTTTC	CASSWRKDYLRGANVLTF
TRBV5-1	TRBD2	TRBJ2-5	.	TGCGCCAGCAGCGGCCTGCGGGGGTTTGAGACCCAGTACTTC	CASSGLRGFETQYF
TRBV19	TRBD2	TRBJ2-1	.	TGTGCCAGTAGTATAGGGAGCGGGGGGGCCTACAATGAGCAGTTCTTC	CASSIGSGGAYNEQFF
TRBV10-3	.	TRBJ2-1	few	TGTGCCATCAGTGATTTGGGCGGGGAGAGCTCCTACAATGAGCAGTTCTTC	CAISDLGGESSYNEQFF
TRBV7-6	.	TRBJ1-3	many	TGTGCCAGCAGGGGAAACACCATATATTTT	CASRGNTIYF
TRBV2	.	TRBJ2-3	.	TGTGCCAGCAGTGTTCGTGGGGGGAGCTCCACAGATACGCAGTATTTT	CASSVRGGSSTDTQYF
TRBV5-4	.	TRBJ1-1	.	TGTGCCAGCAGCTTGGGTGGCACTCGAGGCACTGAAGCTTTCTTT	CASSLGGTRGTEAFF
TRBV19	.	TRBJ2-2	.	TGTGCCATTTCATGGGGAAGGAACACCGGGGAGCTGTTTTTT	CAISWGRNTGELFF
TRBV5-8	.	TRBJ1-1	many	TGTGCCAGCAGCTTGCGACAGGCGAACACTGAAGCTTTCTTT	CASSLRQANTEAFF
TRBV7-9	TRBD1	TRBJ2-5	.	TGTGCCAGCAGCCGGGACAGGGGGGTGGAGACCCAGTACTTC	CASSRDRGVETQYF
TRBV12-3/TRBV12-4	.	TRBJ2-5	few	TGTGCCAGCAGTTTTTTCCCAAGGGAGACCCAGTACTTC	CASSFFPRETQYF
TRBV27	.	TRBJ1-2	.	TGTGCCAGCAGTTTTCAGGGAAAGGGCTATGGCTACACCTTC	CASSFQGKGYGYTF
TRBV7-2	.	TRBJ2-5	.	TGTGCCAGCAGCCCCTCACTGAATGGACAAGAGACCCAGTACTTC	CASSPSLNGQETQYF
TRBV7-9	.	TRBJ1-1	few	TGTGCCAGCAGGCTAAAGGGGCGGATGAACACTGAAGCTTTCTTT	CASRLKGRMNTEAFF
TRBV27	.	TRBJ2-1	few	TGTGCCAGCAGTTTTTACTCTACAGGGCACCTCTACAATGAGCAGTTCTTC	CASSFYSTGHLYNEQFF
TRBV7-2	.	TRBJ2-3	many	TGTGCCAGCAGCTTAAGACAGGCTAGCACAGATACGCAGTATTTT	CASSLRQASTDTQYF
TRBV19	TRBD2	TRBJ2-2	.	TGTGCCAGTAGTATAGTCGCGGGAGTCACCGGGGAGCTGTTTTTT	CASSIVAGVTGELFF
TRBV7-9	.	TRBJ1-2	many	TGTGCCAGCCTGGGGACTGGGCCGTCGAGGGGCTACACCTTC	CASLGTGPSRGYTF
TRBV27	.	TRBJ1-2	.	TGTGCCAGCAGTTCGACCTCGGGGGGTCATGGCTACACATTC	CASSSTSGGHGYTF
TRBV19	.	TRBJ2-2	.	TGTGCCAGTAGTATATTCCAGGGGCACACCGGGGAGCTGTTTTTT	CASSIFQGHTGELFF
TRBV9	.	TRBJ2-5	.	TGTGCCAGCAGCGTAGAGGAGGGGACAGTAAGAGAGACCCAGTACTTC	CASSVEEGTVRETQYF
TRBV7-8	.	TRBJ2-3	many	TGTGCCAGCAGCGCCGATGGGCGTACGCAGTATTTT	CASSADGRTQYF
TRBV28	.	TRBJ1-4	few	TGTGCCAGCCGAGGGGGTGAAAAACTGTTTTTT	CASRGGEKLFF
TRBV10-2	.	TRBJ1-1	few	TGCGCCAGCAGGATTACACAGCAGAACACTGAAGCTTTCTTT	CASRITQQNTEAFF
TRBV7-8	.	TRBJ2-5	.	TGTGCCAGCAGCCCAGAAGTGCAGGGGGGGTATTTAACGCAAGAGACCCAGTACTTC	CASSPEVQGGYLTQETQYF
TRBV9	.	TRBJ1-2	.	TGTGCCAGCAGCCCTATCCGGGGCTACACCTTC	CASSPIRGYTF
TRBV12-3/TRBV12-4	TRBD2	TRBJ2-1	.	TGTGCCAGCAGACGAGCGGGGGGCGTTCACAATGAGCAGTTCTTC	CASRRAGGVHNEQFF
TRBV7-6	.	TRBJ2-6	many	TGTGCCAGCAGGGGGGGAGGGGCCAACGTCCTGACTTTC	CASRGGGANVLTF
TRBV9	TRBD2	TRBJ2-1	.	TGTGCCAGCACTAGCGGGTACAATGAGCAGTTCTTC	CASTSGYNEQFF
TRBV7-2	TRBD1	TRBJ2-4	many	TGTGCCAGCAGCTTCCGGGACAGGGGGCTTGACATTCAGTACTTC	CASSFRDRGLDIQYF
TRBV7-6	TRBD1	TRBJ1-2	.	TGTGCCAGCAGCTTAACGGGACAGGGGCCAGGGGGCTACACCTTC	CASSLTGQGPGGYTF
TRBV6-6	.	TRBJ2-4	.	TGTGCCAGCAGTTACTCGACACAGCCCCTAGCCAAAAACATTCAGTACTTC	CASSYSTQPLAKNIQYF
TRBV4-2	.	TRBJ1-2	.	TGTGCCAGCAGCCAAGAGGCAGGGATTAACTATGGCTACACCTTC	CASSQEAGINYGYTF
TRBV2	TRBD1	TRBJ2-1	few	TGTGCCAGCAGTTACCCGGGACAGGGCCCGCCGACCAATGAGCAGTTCTTC	CASSYPGQGPPTNEQFF
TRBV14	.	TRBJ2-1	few	TGTGCCAGCAGCCAAGAGAGAAGGTACAATGGTGAGCAGTTCTTC	CASSQERRYNGEQFF
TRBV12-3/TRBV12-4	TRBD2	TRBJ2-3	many	TGTGCCAGCACCATGACTAGCGGGGGTACAGATACGCAGTATTTT	CASTMTSGGTDTQYF
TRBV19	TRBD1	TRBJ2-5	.	TGTGCCAGTAGACCGACAGGGTTATTGGAGACCCAGTACTTC	CASRPTGLLETQYF
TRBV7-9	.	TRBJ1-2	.	TGTGCCAGCAGCTTAGCGGAGGGCTATGGCTACACCTTC	CASSLAEGYGYTF
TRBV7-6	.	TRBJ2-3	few	TGTGCCAGCAGCCCCCGTGGGGGCTTAAAGCGGGATACGCAGTATTTT	CASSPRGGLKRDTQYF
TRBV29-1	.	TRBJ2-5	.	TGCAGCGTTGGAGGGGAGAGGGAGACCCAGTACTTC	CSVGGERETQYF